This TCR beta chain was recovered during a study of T-cell reconstitution after alpha-beta-depleted transplantation in children. Preparation of the TCRbeta library was carried out with unique molecular identifiers. TCRdb redid the calling of the PCR reads with MiXCR, one entry per CDR3 protein. This sample has almost 500,000 distinct CDR3 sequences, with about 12% found just once. The CDR3 loop spans 14 amino acids. The germline V gene has CDR1 PRHDT and CDR2 FYEKMQ (reference sequence). V dropped 4 bases and J dropped 6 bases, with 12 bases sitting between them. The specimen comprised PBMCs from the stem cell graft donor, sampled from the stem cell graft. The chain recombines TRBV13 with TRBJ1-4; D gene ambiguous. The receptor was derived from a human donor who donated a stem cell graft to a child with combined immunodeficiency. CDR3: CASSSPGEDEKLFF. For the CDR3, the DNA is TGTGCCAGCAGCTCTCCGGGAGAAGATGAAAAACTGTTTTTT.